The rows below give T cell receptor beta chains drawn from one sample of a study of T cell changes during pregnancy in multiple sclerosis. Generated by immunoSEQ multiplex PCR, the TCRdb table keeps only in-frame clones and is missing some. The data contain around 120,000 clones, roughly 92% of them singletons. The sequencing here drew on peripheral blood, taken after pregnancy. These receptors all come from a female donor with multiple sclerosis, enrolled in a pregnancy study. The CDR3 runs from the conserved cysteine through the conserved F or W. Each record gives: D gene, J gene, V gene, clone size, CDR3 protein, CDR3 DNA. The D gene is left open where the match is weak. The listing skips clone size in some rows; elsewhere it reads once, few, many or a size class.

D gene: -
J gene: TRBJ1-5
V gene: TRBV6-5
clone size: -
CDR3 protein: CASSSSDRAFGQPQHF
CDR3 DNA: TGTGCCAGCAGTTCAAGCGACAGAGCTTTTGGTCAGCCCCAGCATTTT

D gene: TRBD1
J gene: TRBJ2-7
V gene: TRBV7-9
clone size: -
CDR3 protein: CASSRRTGGEQYF
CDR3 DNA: TGTGCCAGCAGCCGACGGACAGGGGGTGAGCAGTACTTC

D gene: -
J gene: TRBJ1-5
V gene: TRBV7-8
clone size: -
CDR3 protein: CASSQDFGGAGAQHF
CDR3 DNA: TGTGCCAGCAGCCAGGATTTTGGGGGGGCAGGGGCCCAGCATTTT

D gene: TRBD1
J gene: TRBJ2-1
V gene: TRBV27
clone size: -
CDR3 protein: CASSPGQGNSYNEQFF
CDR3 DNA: TGTGCCAGCAGTCCCGGACAGGGAAACTCCTACAATGAGCAGTTCTTC

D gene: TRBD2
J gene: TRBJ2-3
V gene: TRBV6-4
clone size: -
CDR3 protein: CASSQTSGGNTDTQYF
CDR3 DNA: TGTGCCAGCAGCCAGACTAGCGGGGGGAACACAGATACGCAGTATTTT

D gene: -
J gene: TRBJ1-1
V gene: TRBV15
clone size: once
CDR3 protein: CATSREQGNPEAFF
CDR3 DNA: TGTGCCACCAGCAGAGAACAGGGAAACCCTGAAGCTTTCTTT

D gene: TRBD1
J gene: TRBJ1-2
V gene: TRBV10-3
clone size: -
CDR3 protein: CAISGQGASNYGYTF
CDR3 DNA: TGTGCCATCAGTGGACAGGGGGCCTCTAACTATGGCTACACCTTC

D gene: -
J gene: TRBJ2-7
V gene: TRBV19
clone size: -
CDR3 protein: CASSIGFGGTYEQYF
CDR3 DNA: TGTGCCAGTAGTATAGGGTTTGGGGGCACCTACGAGCAGTACTTC

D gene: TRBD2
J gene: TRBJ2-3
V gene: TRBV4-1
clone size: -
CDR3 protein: CASSLGVAGASTDTQYF
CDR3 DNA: TGCGCCAGCAGCCTGGGGGTAGCGGGGGCTAGCACAGATACGCAGTATTTT

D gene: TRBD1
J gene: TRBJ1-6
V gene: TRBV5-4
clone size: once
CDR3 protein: CASSYNVQGRSPLHF
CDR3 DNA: TGTGCCAGCAGCTACAACGTACAGGGGCGATCACCCCTCCACTTT

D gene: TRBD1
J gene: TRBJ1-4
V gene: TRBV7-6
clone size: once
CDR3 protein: CASSLGGTDTNEKLFF
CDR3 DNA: TGTGCCAGCAGCTTAGGAGGGACAGACACTAATGAAAAACTGTTTTTT

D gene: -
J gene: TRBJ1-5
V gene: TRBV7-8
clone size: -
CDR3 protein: CASSSVSQPQHF
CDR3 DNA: TGTGCCAGCAGCTCCGTTAGTCAGCCCCAGCATTTT

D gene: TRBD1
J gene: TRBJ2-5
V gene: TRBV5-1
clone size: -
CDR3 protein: CASNGDRGRETQYF
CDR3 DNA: TGCGCCAGCAACGGAGACAGGGGGAGGGAGACCCAGTACTTC

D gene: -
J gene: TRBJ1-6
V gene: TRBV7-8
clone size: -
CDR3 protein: CASSLGGGDSPLHF
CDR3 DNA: TGTGCCAGCAGCTTAGGGGGCGGAGATTCACCCCTCCACTTT

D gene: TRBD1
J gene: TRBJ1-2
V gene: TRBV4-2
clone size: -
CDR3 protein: CASSQWGQDSSYGYTF
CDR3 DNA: TGTGCCAGCAGCCAATGGGGACAGGACTCCTCCTATGGCTACACCTTC

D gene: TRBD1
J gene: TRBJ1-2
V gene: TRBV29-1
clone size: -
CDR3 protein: CSVEEEDRALYGYTF
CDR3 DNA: TGCAGCGTTGAAGAGGAGGACAGGGCCCTCTATGGCTACACCTTC

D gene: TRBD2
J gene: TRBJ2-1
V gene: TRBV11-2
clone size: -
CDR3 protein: CASRKGTSVDEQFF
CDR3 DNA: TGTGCCAGCAGGAAAGGGACTAGTGTCGATGAGCAGTTCTTC

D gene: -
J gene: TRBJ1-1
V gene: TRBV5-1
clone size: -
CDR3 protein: CASSLGAMNTEAFF
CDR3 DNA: TGCGCCAGCAGCTTGGGAGCTATGAACACTGAAGCTTTCTTT

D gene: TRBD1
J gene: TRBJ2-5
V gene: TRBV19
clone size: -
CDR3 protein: CASSSDRATSTQYF
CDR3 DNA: TGTGCCAGTAGTTCGGACAGGGCGACAAGTACCCAGTACTTC

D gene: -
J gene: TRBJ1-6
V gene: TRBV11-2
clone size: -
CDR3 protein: CASSEEGEASSYNSPLHF
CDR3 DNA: TGTGCCAGCAGCGAAGAGGGGGAAGCAAGCTCCTATAATTCACCCCTCCACTTT

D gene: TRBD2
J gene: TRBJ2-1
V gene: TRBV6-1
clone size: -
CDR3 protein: CASSEEVGLAGGKQLGQFF
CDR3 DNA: TGTGCCAGCAGTGAAGAGGTGGGACTAGCGGGGGGTAAGCAACTAGGGCAGTTCTTC

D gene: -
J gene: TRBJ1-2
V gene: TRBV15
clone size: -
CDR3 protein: CASQRGADYGYTF
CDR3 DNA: TGTGCCTCGCAGAGAGGAGCGGACTATGGCTACACCTTC

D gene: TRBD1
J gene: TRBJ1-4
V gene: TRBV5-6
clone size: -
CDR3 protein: CASSFTGGGEKLFF
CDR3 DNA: TGTGCCAGCAGCTTTACAGGGGGCGGGGAAAAACTGTTTTTT

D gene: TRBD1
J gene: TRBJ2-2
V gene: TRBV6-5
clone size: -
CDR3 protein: CASSYGQVYTGELFF
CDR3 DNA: TGTGCCAGCAGTTACGGACAGGTGTACACCGGGGAGCTGTTTTTT

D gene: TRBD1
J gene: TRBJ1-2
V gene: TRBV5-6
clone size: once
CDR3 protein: CASSVQGTNYGYTF
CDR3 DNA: TGTGCCAGCAGTGTACAGGGGACTAACTATGGCTACACCTTC

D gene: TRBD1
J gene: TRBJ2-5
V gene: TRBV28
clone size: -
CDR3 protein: CASSRQGQETQYF
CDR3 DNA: TGTGCCAGCAGTCGACAGGGCCAAGAGACCCAGTACTTC

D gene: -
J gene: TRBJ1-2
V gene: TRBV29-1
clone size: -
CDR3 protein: CSVESGSNYGYTF
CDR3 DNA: TGCAGCGTTGAGTCTGGCAGTAACTATGGCTACACCTTC

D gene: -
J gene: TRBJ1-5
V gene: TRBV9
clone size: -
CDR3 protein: CASSVDPTNQPQHF
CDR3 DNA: TGTGCCAGCAGCGTAGACCCAACTAATCAGCCCCAGCATTTT

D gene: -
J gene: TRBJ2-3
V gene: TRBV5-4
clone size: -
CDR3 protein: CASSLEGGARRTDTQYF
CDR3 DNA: TGTGCCAGCAGCTTGGAGGGCGGGGCGCGTCGCACAGATACGCAGTATTTT

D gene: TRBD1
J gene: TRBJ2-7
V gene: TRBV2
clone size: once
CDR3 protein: CASFPVAGTAKKHYEQYF
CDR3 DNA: TGTGCCAGCTTCCCCGTGGCCGGGACAGCAAAAAAACACTACGAGCAGTACTTC

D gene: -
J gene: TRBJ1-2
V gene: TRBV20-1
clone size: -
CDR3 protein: CSAWRDLGYTF
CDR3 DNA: TGCAGTGCCTGGCGGGACCTTGGCTACACCTTC